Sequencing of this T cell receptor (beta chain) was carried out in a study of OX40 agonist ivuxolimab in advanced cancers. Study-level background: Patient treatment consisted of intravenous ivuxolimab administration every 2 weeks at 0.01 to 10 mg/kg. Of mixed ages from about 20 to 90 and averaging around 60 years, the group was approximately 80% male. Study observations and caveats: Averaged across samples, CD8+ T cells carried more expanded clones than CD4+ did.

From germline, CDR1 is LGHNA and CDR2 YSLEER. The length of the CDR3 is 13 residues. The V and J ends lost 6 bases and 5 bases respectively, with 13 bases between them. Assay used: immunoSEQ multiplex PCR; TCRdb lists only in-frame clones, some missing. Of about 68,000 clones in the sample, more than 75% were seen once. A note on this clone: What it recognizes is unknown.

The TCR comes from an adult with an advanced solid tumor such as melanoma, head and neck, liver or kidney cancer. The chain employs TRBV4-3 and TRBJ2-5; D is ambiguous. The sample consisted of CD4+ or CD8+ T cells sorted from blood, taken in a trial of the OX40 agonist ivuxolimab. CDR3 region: CASSLGRAETQYF. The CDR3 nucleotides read TGCGCCAGCAGTCTCGGTCGGGCGGAGACCCAGTACTTC.